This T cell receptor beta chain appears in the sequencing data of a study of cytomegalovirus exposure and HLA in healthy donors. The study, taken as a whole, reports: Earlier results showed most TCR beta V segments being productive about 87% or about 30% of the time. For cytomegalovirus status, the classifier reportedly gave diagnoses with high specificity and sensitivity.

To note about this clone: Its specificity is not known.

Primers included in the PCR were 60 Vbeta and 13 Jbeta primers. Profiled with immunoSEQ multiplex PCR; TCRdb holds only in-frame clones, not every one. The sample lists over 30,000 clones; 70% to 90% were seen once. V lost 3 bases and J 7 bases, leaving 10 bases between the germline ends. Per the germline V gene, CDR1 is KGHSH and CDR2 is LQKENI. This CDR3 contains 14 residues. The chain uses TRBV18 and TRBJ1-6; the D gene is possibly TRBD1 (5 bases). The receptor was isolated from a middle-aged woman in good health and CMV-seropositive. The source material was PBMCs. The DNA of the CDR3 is TGTGCCAGCTCACCGACAGAGGAAAATTCACCCCTCCACTTT. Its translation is CASSPTEENSPLHF. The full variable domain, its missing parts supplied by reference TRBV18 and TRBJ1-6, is NAGVMQNPRHLVRRRGQEARLRCSPMKGHSHVYWYRQLPEEGLKFMVYLQKENIIDESGMPKERFSAEFPKEGPSILRIQQVVRGDSAAYFCASSPTEENSPLHFGNGTRLTVT.